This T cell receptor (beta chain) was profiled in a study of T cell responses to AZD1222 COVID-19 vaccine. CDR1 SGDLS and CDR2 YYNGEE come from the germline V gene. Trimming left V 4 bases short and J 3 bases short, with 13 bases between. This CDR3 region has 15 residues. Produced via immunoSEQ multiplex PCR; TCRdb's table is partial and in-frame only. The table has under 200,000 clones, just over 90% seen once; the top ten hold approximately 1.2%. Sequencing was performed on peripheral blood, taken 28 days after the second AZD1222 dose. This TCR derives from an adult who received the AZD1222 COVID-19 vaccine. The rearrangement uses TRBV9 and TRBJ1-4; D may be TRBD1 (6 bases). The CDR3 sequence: CASSPQGSANEKLFF. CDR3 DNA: TGTGCCAGCAGCCCTCAGGGGTCAGCTAATGAAAAACTGTTTTTT.